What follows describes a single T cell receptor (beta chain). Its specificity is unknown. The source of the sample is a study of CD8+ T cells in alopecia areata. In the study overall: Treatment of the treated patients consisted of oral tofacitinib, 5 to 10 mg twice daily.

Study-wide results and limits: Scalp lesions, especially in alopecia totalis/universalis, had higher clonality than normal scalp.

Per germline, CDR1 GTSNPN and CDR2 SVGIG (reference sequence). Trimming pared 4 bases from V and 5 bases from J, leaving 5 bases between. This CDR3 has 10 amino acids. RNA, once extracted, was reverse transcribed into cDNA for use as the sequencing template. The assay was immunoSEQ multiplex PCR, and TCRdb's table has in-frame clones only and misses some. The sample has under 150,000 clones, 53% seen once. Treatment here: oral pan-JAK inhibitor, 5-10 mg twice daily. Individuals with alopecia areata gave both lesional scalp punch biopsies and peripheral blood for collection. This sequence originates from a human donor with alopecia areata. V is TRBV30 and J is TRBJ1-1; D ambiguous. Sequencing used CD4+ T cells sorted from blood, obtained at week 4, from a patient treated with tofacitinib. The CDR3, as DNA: TGTGCCTGGATGTGGACTGAAGCTTTCTTT. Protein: CAWMWTEAFF.